This T cell receptor beta chain was captured in a study of cytomegalovirus exposure and HLA in healthy donors. Regarding the study as a whole: When analyzed later, a missense DCLRE1C variant was found to be linked to TCR beta V- and J-gene trimming.

V trimming: 4 bases; J trimming: 1 base; junction bases outside the gene matches: 5. The CDR3 sequence is 15 residues long. CDR1 and CDR2 (germline): MNHEY, SVGAGI. Notes on this clone: The antigen remains unidentified.

The PCR ran on 60 Vbeta and 13 Jbeta primers. The table came from immunoSEQ multiplex PCR; TCRdb's copy has only in-frame clones and leaves some out. The listing records around 50,000 clones. This sequence was found in a woman younger than 45 in good health and CMV-seropositive. J is TRBJ2-3 and V is TRBV6-5; 7 bases are shared with TRBD1. Sequencing was performed on PBMCs. CDR3 sequence: CASSLGQPRTDTQYF. CDR3 sequence (DNA): TGTGCCAGCAGTTTGGGACAGCCTCGCACAGATACGCAGTATTTT.